The rows below give T cell receptor beta chains drawn from one sample of a study of metastatic and nonmetastatic thyroid tumors. MiXCR was used by TCRdb to re-call the PCR reads. Of roughly 58,000 clones in the sample, approximately 4.1% were seen once. The sequenced sample was blood. These receptors were obtained from a female donor with papillary thyroid cancer or a benign thyroid nodule (not recorded which). Some clones in this sample may be carry-over from other donors' samples. Each CDR3 is given with its conserved first and last residue. The order of the fields is D gene, V gene, J gene, clone size, CDR3 DNA, CDR3 protein. The D gene is left open where the match is weak. The size of a clone is reported for some rows only, either as once, few or many, or as a class for expanded clones.

D: NA; V: TRBV7-9; J: TRBJ1-2; size: many; DNA: TGTGCCAGCAGCTTCCAGCAAGACTATGGCTACACCTTC; CDR3: CASSFQQDYGYTF
D: NA; V: TRBV19; J: TRBJ1-6; size: many; DNA: TGTGCCAGTAGTATAGATCGGAATAACCCCCTCCACTTT; CDR3: CASSIDRNNPLHF
D: NA; V: TRBV24-1; J: TRBJ2-2; size: many; DNA: TGTGCCACCGCCAGGACAAACACCGGGGAGCTGTTTTTT; CDR3: CATARTNTGELFF
D: NA; V: TRBV6-2/TRBV6-3; J: TRBJ1-2; size: few; DNA: TGTGCCAGCAGTTATTTAAGGTGTAACATATATGGCTACACCTTC; CDR3: CASSYLRCNIYGYTF
D: NA; V: TRBV19; J: TRBJ1-6; size: NA; DNA: TGTGCCAGTAGTATAGAAGTGAATTCACCCCTCCACTTT; CDR3: CASSIEVNSPLHF
D: NA; V: TRBV25-1; J: TRBJ1-2; size: many; DNA: TGTGCCAGCAGTGTACAGGGTGGTGGCTACACCTTC; CDR3: CASSVQGGGYTF
D: NA; V: TRBV7-9; J: TRBJ1-2; size: many; DNA: TGTGCCAGCTACAGGGATGGTGGTGGCTACACCTTC; CDR3: CASYRDGGGYTF
D: TRBD2; V: TRBV12-3/TRBV12-4; J: TRBJ2-7; size: few; DNA: TGTGCCAGCAGCCGGGGGGAGGCAACCTACGAGCAGTACTTC; CDR3: CASSRGEATYEQYF
D: NA; V: TRBV6-9; J: TRBJ2-6; size: few; DNA: TGTGCCAGCAGCTACTACTCTGGGGCCAACGTCCTGACTTTC; CDR3: CASSYYSGANVLTF
D: NA; V: TRBV14; J: TRBJ2-3; size: many; DNA: TGTGCCAGCAGCCAGAAACAGTTCACAGATACGCAGTATTTT; CDR3: CASSQKQFTDTQYF
D: NA; V: TRBV20-1; J: TRBJ2-2; size: many; DNA: TGCAGTGCCGGAGGGGCCCTAAGGGTCACCGGGGAGCTGTTTTTT; CDR3: CSAGGALRVTGELFF
D: TRBD2; V: TRBV7-9; J: TRBJ2-1; size: many; DNA: TGTGCCAGCAGCCGTAGCGGGAGAGTTGAGCAGTTCTTC; CDR3: CASSRSGRVEQFF
D: NA; V: TRBV2; J: TRBJ2-7; size: medium-sized; DNA: TGTGCCAGCAGGAAAGCCGGGACTGGGACCTACGAGCAGTACTTC; CDR3: CASRKAGTGTYEQYF
D: TRBD1; V: TRBV2; J: TRBJ2-1; size: many; DNA: TGTGCCAGCAGGACAGGGAAGGCATCCTACAATGAGCAGTTCTTC; CDR3: CASRTGKASYNEQFF
D: TRBD1; V: TRBV6-1; J: TRBJ2-1; size: many; DNA: TGTGCCAGCCGAATGGGACAGGGGTGGGGTCCTGAGCAGTTCTTC; CDR3: CASRMGQGWGPEQFF
D: TRBD1; V: TRBV28; J: TRBJ1-2; size: NA; DNA: TGTGCCAGCAGCCCGGGACAGGAATATGGCTACACCTTC; CDR3: CASSPGQEYGYTF
D: NA; V: TRBV5-6; J: TRBJ1-6; size: few; DNA: TGTGCCAGCAGCTTGTTTGAAAATCAGGCCAGGTATTCACCCCTCCACTTT; CDR3: CASSLFENQARYSPLHF
D: TRBD1; V: TRBV12-3/TRBV12-4; J: TRBJ2-1; size: many; DNA: TGTGCCAGCAGTTTGGGACAGGGATACAATGAGCAGTTCTTC; CDR3: CASSLGQGYNEQFF
D: TRBD1; V: TRBV11-2; J: TRBJ1-3; size: many; DNA: TGTGCCAGCAGCTTTACAGGGGTAGGAAACACCATATATTTT; CDR3: CASSFTGVGNTIYF
D: NA; V: TRBV12-3/TRBV12-4; J: TRBJ2-1; size: few; DNA: TGTGCCAGCGGGGTGAGGGCGGGTAACAATGAGCAGTTCTTC; CDR3: CASGVRAGNNEQFF
D: NA; V: TRBV7-3; J: TRBJ2-5; size: many; DNA: TGTGCCAGCAGCTTATCTGGGTACGAGACCCAGTACTTC; CDR3: CASSLSGYETQYF
D: TRBD2; V: TRBV10-3; J: TRBJ2-3; size: few; DNA: TGTGCCATCACCGGGACTAGCGGGAGCACAGATACGCAGTATTTT; CDR3: CAITGTSGSTDTQYF
D: NA; V: TRBV19; J: TRBJ2-6; size: many; DNA: TGTGCCAGTAGTCCCGGGGGGCTGAACTCTGGGGCCAACGTCCTGACTTTC; CDR3: CASSPGGLNSGANVLTF
D: NA; V: TRBV2; J: TRBJ2-4; size: few; DNA: TGTGCCAGCAGAGCTATCTGTCCCGAGGGGGTCAAAAACATTCAGTACTTC; CDR3: CASRAICPEGVKNIQYF
D: NA; V: TRBV19; J: TRBJ1-5; size: many; DNA: TGTGCCAGTAGTACCTGGACAGTACATCAGCCCCAGCATTTT; CDR3: CASSTWTVHQPQHF
D: NA; V: TRBV27; J: TRBJ2-7; size: NA; DNA: TGTGCCAGCAGCGGTGTATCGGGGACTTTACCCTACGAGCAGTACTTC; CDR3: CASSGVSGTLPYEQYF
D: NA; V: TRBV25-1; J: TRBJ2-1; size: many; DNA: TGTGCCAGCATTAAATCGGGGAACTCCTACAATGAGCAGCTCTTC; CDR3: CASIKSGNSYNEQLF
D: TRBD1; V: TRBV12-3/TRBV12-4; J: TRBJ1-5; size: few; DNA: TGTGCCAGCAGTTTTGGCCGGACAGGCACAGATACGCAGCATTTT; CDR3: CASSFGRTGTDTQHF
D: TRBD1; V: TRBV27; J: TRBJ1-6; size: many; DNA: TGTGCCAGCGCCCGACAGGGAAGTTCACCCCTCCACTTT; CDR3: CASARQGSSPLHF
D: TRBD1; V: TRBV11-2; J: TRBJ1-6; size: NA; DNA: TGTGCCAGCAGCCCGGACAGGTTATACTCACCCCTCCACTTT; CDR3: CASSPDRLYSPLHF
D: NA; V: TRBV20-1; J: TRBJ1-1; size: many; DNA: TGCAGTGCTAGAGTCCAATTAAGTGGGACTGAAGCTTTCTTT; CDR3: CSARVQLSGTEAFF
D: TRBD2; V: TRBV11-2; J: TRBJ2-7; size: NA; DNA: TGTGCCAGCAGCTTAGGTCTACTAGCGAACGAGCAGTACTTC; CDR3: CASSLGLLANEQYF
D: TRBD1; V: TRBV5-1; J: TRBJ1-1; size: many; DNA: TGCGCCAGCAGAGCACAGGGGGCAAGGGGGAACACTGAAGCTTTCTTT; CDR3: CASRAQGARGNTEAFF
D: TRBD2; V: TRBV2; J: TRBJ2-1; size: many; DNA: TGTGCCAGCAGTTCAGCCAGCGGGAGCTCCTACAATGAGCAGTTCTTC; CDR3: CASSSASGSSYNEQFF
D: NA; V: TRBV11-3; J: TRBJ2-5; size: many; DNA: TGTGCCACCGAACGCGGCCAGGGCGAGACCCAGTACTTC; CDR3: CATERGQGETQYF
D: NA; V: TRBV6-2/TRBV6-3; J: TRBJ2-7; size: NA; DNA: TGTGCCAGCAGTACTCATACAGAGGGGGGGTACGAGCAGTACTTC; CDR3: CASSTHTEGGYEQYF
D: TRBD2; V: TRBV19; J: TRBJ2-6; size: few; DNA: TGTGCCAGTAGTGGGACTAGCGGCTCTGTGGCCAACTTCCTGACTTTC; CDR3: CASSGTSGSVANFLTF
D: TRBD2; V: TRBV2; J: TRBJ2-2; size: few; DNA: TGTGCCAGCAGTGGGACTAGCGGGAGGGCTGCCGGGGAGCTGTTTTTT; CDR3: CASSGTSGRAAGELFF
D: NA; V: TRBV6-2/TRBV6-3; J: TRBJ1-2; size: NA; DNA: TGTGCCAGCAAGGCATCAGAAGGGAACGACTACTATGGCTACACCTTC; CDR3: CASKASEGNDYYGYTF
D: TRBD2; V: TRBV10-2; J: TRBJ2-1; size: many; DNA: TGCGCCAGCAGTAAACTAGCGGGAGGTGGGTGGGGCTCCTACAATGAGCAGTTCTTC; CDR3: CASSKLAGGGWGSYNEQFF
D: TRBD1; V: TRBV11-1; J: TRBJ2-7; size: NA; DNA: TGTGCCAGCAGCCCCGGGACAGGGATGTCCTACGAGCAGTACTTC; CDR3: CASSPGTGMSYEQYF
D: NA; V: TRBV2; J: TRBJ1-1; size: NA; DNA: TGTGCCAGCAGTCCGGGACTCCGGAACACTGAAGCTTTCTTT; CDR3: CASSPGLRNTEAFF
D: NA; V: TRBV28; J: TRBJ1-6; size: few; DNA: TGTGCCAGCAGTTCGGTGACAGCTAGCTCCTATAATTCACCCCTCCACTTT; CDR3: CASSSVTASSYNSPLHF
D: NA; V: TRBV28; J: TRBJ1-1; size: few; DNA: TGTGCCAGTAGGAAGCAGGGCCCAGTACCGGCTTTCTTT; CDR3: CASRKQGPVPAFF